What follows are 18 T cell receptor beta chains derived from one specimen sequenced in a study of T cells in tumors after PD-1 blockade. The method was immunoSEQ multiplex PCR; TCRdb's version includes in-frame clones alone and lacks a portion of them. The sample lists approximately 48,000 clones; roughly 80% were seen once. The sample was PBMCs, taken before anti-PD-1 treatment. The receptor set was obtained from a human donor with basal cell carcinoma.

The V and J genes are TRBV14 and TRBJ2-7, with 8 bases aligning to TRBD1. The V and J ends lost 1 base and 2 bases, in that order; junction bases with no gene match: 4. Looked up from germline, CDR1 is SGHDN and CDR2 is FVKESK. This CDR3 comprises 15 residues. CDR3 amino acids: CASSQAGTGPYEQYF. As DNA, the CDR3 is TGTGCCAGCAGCCAAGCCGGGACAGGACCCTACGAGCAGTACTTC.

This clone was observed once. The chain combines TRBV9 with TRBJ2-3, with D possibly being TRBD2 (6 bases). Germline assignment: CDR1 SGDLS and CDR2 YYNGEE. The CDR3 totals 15 residues. Trimming took off 2 bases at V and 3 bases at J, with 13 bases between the two ends. CDR3: CASSVGGVATDTQYF. CDR3 in DNA: TGTGCCAGCAGCGTCGGAGGGGTAGCGACAGATACGCAGTATTTT.

V usage is TRBV2 and J usage is TRBJ1-1; D is unresolved. Germline V gene lookup returns CDR1 SNHLY and CDR2 FYNNEI. This CDR3 is 12 amino acids long. V lost 4 bases and J 1 base, leaving 4 bases between the germline ends. The CDR3 DNA follows: TGTGCCAGCAGTGTCAGGAACACTGAAGCTTTCTTT. Translation gives CASSVRNTEAFF.

The chain joins TRBV5-1 to TRBJ2-1; tentative D call: TRBD1 (5 bases). Trimming removed 4 bases from V and 7 bases from J, with 12 bases in between. Germline CDR1 and CDR2: SGHRS and YFSETQ. This CDR3 contains 13 residues. The CDR3 DNA sequence: TGCGCCAGCAGCCCGACAGTACTGAATGAGCAGTTCTTC. Protein: CASSPTVLNEQFF.

The rearrangement links TRBV4-1 to TRBJ1-4, with D hard to call. The CDR3 is made up of 14 amino acids. Trimming shortened V by 2 bases and J by 7 bases, and 11 bases separated the two germline ends. CDR1 is MGHRA and CDR2 is YSYEKL in the germline V gene. CDR3 amino acids: CASSQLRGSEKLFF. The CDR3 coding sequence is TGCGCCAGCAGCCAACTCCGGGGAAGTGAAAAACTGTTTTTT.

The chain links TRBV10-3 to TRBJ1-3; D uncertain. V was trimmed by 3 bases and J by 0 bases, leaving 6 bases between them. Germline CDR1 is ENHRY and CDR2 is SYGVKD. The CDR3 runs to 14 residues. CDR3 coding DNA: TGTGCCATCAGTGACGGGAGCTCTGGAAACACCATATATTTT. This sequence encodes CAISDGSSGNTIYF.

The chain uses TRBV24-1 and TRBJ1-5, with 7 bases aligning to TRBD1. This CDR3 contains 19 residues. The germline gives CDR1 KGHDR, CDR2 SFDVKD. Trimming cost V 1 base and J 2 bases; bases outside gene matches: 13. In nucleotides, the CDR3 is TGTGCCACCAGTGATTTAGACAGGGAATCCGCTCTGGGCAATCAGCCCCAGCATTTT. Its protein is CATSDLDRESALGNQPQHF.

The chain has TRBV24-1 and TRBJ1-5; 9 nucleotides match TRBD1. Losses at the gene ends were 0 bases for V and 5 bases for J; bases not matched to a gene: 1. The CDR3 extends over 15 amino acids. The germline V gene has CDR1 KGHDR and CDR2 SFDVKD. CDR3 sequence: CATSDLGDRDQPQHF. CDR3 coding DNA: TGTGCCACCAGTGATTTGGGGGACAGGGATCAGCCCCAGCATTTT.

The rearrangement links TRBV30 to TRBJ2-7; TRBD1 aligns across 9 bases. This CDR3 comprises 14 residues. Unmatched junction bases numbered 5, after V lost 0 bases and J lost 5 bases. The germline V gene encodes CDR1 GTSNPN and CDR2 SVGIG (reference sequence). This CDR3 reads CAWSVIGTGNEQYF. The CDR3 DNA reads as TGTGCCTGGAGTGTAATTGGGACAGGGAACGAGCAGTACTTC. The full variable domain, rest sourced from reference TRBV30 and TRBJ2-7, is SQTIHQWPATLVQPVGSPLSLECTVEGTSNPNLYWYRQAAGRGLQLLFYSVGIGQISSEVPQNLSASRPQDRQFILSSKKLLLSDSGFYLCAWSVIGTGNEQYFGPGTRLTVT.

Only a few counts were recorded for this clone. The rearrangement links TRBV3-1 (or the pseudogene TRBV3-2) to TRBJ1-2; D gene ambiguous. V shed 3 bases and J shed 4 bases, with 15 bases lying between them. The CDR3 has 15 amino acids. The germline V gene has CDR1 LGHDT and CDR2 YNNKEL (reference sequence). The CDR3: CASSQTEVPGYGYTF. CDR3 DNA: TGTGCCAGCAGCCAGACCGAGGTCCCGGGCTATGGCTACACCTTC.

This chain links TRBV18 with TRBJ1-3; no clear D. The CDR3 runs to 14 residues. The germline V and J ends were trimmed by 2 bases and 0 bases, with 5 bases remaining between them. Per the germline V gene, CDR1 is KGHSH and CDR2 is LQKENI. CDR3 loop: CASSPGDSGNTIYF. As DNA, the CDR3 is TGTGCCAGCTCACCAGGAGACTCTGGAAACACCATATATTTT.

The chain combines TRBV19 with TRBJ2-2; D may be TRBD2 (5 bases). The CDR3 is 15 amino acids. Trimming took off 0 bases at V and 7 bases at J, with 12 bases between the two ends. The V gene's germline CDR1 is LNHDA and CDR2 SQIVND (reference sequence). The CDR3 region is CASSIDRGYDGELFF. CDR3 nucleotide sequence: TGTGCCAGTAGTATAGATCGGGGTTACGACGGGGAGCTGTTTTTT.

In its sample, this clone was seen a few times. V usage is TRBV30 and J usage is TRBJ1-5; D is perhaps TRBD1 (6 bases). The germline V and J ends were trimmed by 1 base and 2 bases, with 12 bases remaining between them. Germline CDR1 GTSNPN, CDR2 SVGIG (reference sequence). There are 15 residues in the CDR3. For the CDR3, the DNA is TGTGCCTGGAGTGGCAGGGGTAGGGGCAATCAGCCCCAGCATTTT. Translated: CAWSGRGRGNQPQHF.

The rearrangement links TRBV18 to TRBJ1-5, with D uncertain. V dropped 3 bases and J dropped 2 bases, with 11 bases sitting between them. Germline CDR1 and CDR2: KGHSH and LQKENI. The CDR3 spans 15 residues. CDR3 protein: CASSPEGSGNQPQHF. The CDR3 DNA follows: TGTGCCAGCTCACCCGAGGGTAGTGGCAATCAGCCCCAGCATTTT.

As to this clone: At the DNA level, this CDR3 is encoded by other sequences in the same sample as well. The chain recombines TRBV27 with TRBJ1-1; D may be TRBD1 (6 bases). This CDR3 is built from 14 residues. The V gene's germline CDR1 is MNHEY and CDR2 SMNVEV (reference sequence). Deletions cut 2 bases from V and 4 bases from J, with 11 bases between. The CDR3 loop reads CASSLARGSTEAFF. The CDR3 DNA is TGTGCCAGCAGTTTAGCCAGGGGAAGCACTGAAGCTTTCTTT.

V gene TRBV5-4 combines with J gene TRBJ1-5; 9 bases match TRBD1. V lost 0 bases, J lost 6 bases, and 4 bases stayed unmatched. The germline gives CDR1 SGHNT, CDR2 YYREEE (reference sequence). The CDR3 has 15 amino acids. The CDR3 protein is CASSLGTGEGQPQHF. CDR3 in DNA: TGTGCCAGCAGCTTGGGGACAGGGGAGGGTCAGCCCCAGCATTTT.

The chain carries TRBV4-2 and TRBJ2-7; 13 bases agree with TRBD2. V lost 1 base and J lost 3; bases outside the gene matches: 3. This CDR3 is 16 amino acids long. CDR1 and CDR2 (germline): LGHNA, YNFKEQ. In DNA, the CDR3 is TGTGCCAGCAGCCAAGGACTAGCGGGGGGCAACTACGAGCAGTACTTC. Its translation is CASSQGLAGGNYEQYF.

Here the CDR3 reads CATHATPESYEQYF. CDR3 coding DNA: TGTGCCACCCATGCGACACCTGAATCCTACGAGCAGTACTTC. The chain couples TRBV6-6 to TRBJ2-7; D is unclear. Germline lookup yields CDR1 MNHNY and CDR2 SVGAGI (reference sequence). This CDR3 region has 14 residues. V lost 10 bases, J lost 1 base, and 17 bases lay in between.